This T cell receptor (beta chain) was profiled in a study of T-cell reconstitution after alpha-beta-depleted transplantation in children. Study results and limitations: At the one-year point after transplant, T-cell counts and TCRbeta diversity were found to come mostly from T cells that had been newly produced. Where some patients showed high TCRbeta diversity at day 60, it came from recipient T cells and thymic progenitors that had survived.

Unique molecular identifiers were used to barcode this TCRbeta library. TCRdb re-called the PCR reads through MiXCR, storing one row per CDR3 protein. Altogether about 250,000 distinct CDR3 sequences are present, under 30% being singletons, with the ten largest covering about 5%. This clonotype has more than one count but fewer than ten. Antigen: not known. The CDR3 length is 17 residues. CDR1 and CDR2 (germline): MGHRA, YSYEKL. The junction had 16 bases not matched to a gene; V was cut back by 6 bases and J by 9 bases. The source is a female patient aged 2-15 years who had a stem cell transplant for congenital amegakaryocytic thrombocytopenia, so the T cells may come from the graft donor. The chain joins TRBV4-1 to TRBJ1-6, with TRBD1 identical over 8 bases. This sample comprised PBMCs, mostly from graft donor cells, obtained 360 days after TCRalphabeta/CD19-depleted stem cell transplant. CDR3 in amino acids: CASRPSQSGQGRSPLHF. The CDR3 DNA follows: TGCGCCAGCAGGCCATCTCAAAGCGGACAGGGACGTTCACCCCTCCACTTT.